Following are 17 T cell receptor beta chains from one sample sequenced in a study of T cells expressing NK-cell markers. TCRdb re-called the 5' RACE reads and gives one entry per CDR3 protein, without DNA. In all, the sample yields hundreds of thousands of distinct CDR3 sequences. The material sequenced was blood T cells: a sorted CD56 or NKG2C T cell subset, CD4+ or CD8+ T cells, or bulk PBMC T cells (not recorded which). The receptors come from a man in his late teens or twenties in good health.

The chain uses TRBV15 and TRBJ2-1. Per the germline V gene, CDR1 is LNHNV and CDR2 is YYDKDF (reference sequence). This CDR3 contains 13 residues. CDR3 loop: CATSSYLNNEQFF. The whole variable domain, remainder taken from reference TRBV15 and TRBJ2-1, is DAMVIQNPRYQVTQFGKPVTLSCSQTLNHNVMYWYQQKSSQAPKLLFHYYDKDFNNEADTPDNFQSRRPNTSFCFLDIRSPGLGDTAMYLCATSSYLNNEQFFGPGTRLTVL.

The chain employs TRBV12-3 or TRBV12-4 and TRBJ2-2; the D call of TRBD2 rests on TCRdb alone, since no DNA is present to check it. This CDR3 is 14 amino acids long. The CDR3 reads CASSSLEATGELFF.

The V call is TRBV12-3 or TRBV12-4, the J call TRBJ2-2; TCRdb returns TRBD2, unconfirmable since there is no DNA. This CDR3 is built from 16 residues. CDR3 in amino acids: CATSLGGPGNTGELFF.

V usage is TRBV10-3 and J usage is TRBJ1-5. There are 14 residues in the CDR3. In germline, CDR1 is ENHRY, CDR2 SYGVKD. The CDR3 protein is CAISGDRPNQPQHF.

This chain links TRBV7-9 with TRBJ2-1. Looked up from germline, CDR1 is SEHNR and CDR2 is FQNEAQ (reference sequence). This CDR3 has 14 residues. CDR3 amino acids: CASSPQRWPNEQFF.

V usage is TRBV7-9 and J usage is TRBJ2-2; TCRdb's D gene call, TRBD2, goes unchecked for lack of DNA. Germline CDR1 SEHNR, CDR2 FQNEAQ (reference sequence). The CDR3 covers 16 residues. Here the CDR3 reads CASSLAGTSLTGELFF.

The chain is built from TRBV6-4 and TRBJ2-1; TCRdb picks TRBD1, but there is no DNA to check that call. The CDR3 loop spans 15 amino acids. Germline V lookup: CDR1 MRHNA, CDR2 SNTAGT. CDR3 residues: CASSEFTGQGSEQFF.

This chain uses TRBV12-3 or TRBV12-4 with TRBJ2-2; TCRdb indicates TRBD1, and absent DNA this call remains unverified. The CDR3 spans 17 residues. CDR3 loop: CASRKRGSGTRTGELFF.

The chain links TRBV6-2 or TRBV6-3 to TRBJ1-2; TCRdb's D call of TRBD1 is untestable without DNA. CDR1 and CDR2 from the germline V gene are MNHEY and SVGEGT. The CDR3 sequence is 15 residues long. The CDR3 sequence is CASSPVAGQIYGYTF.

V is TRBV5-6 and J is TRBJ2-5; absent DNA, TCRdb's TRBD2 call cannot be checked. CDR3 length: 16 residues. Looked up from germline, CDR1 is SGHDT and CDR2 is YYEEEE. CDR3 residues: CASSSGTSGKSETQYF.

This sequence joins TRBV2 and TRBJ2-2; with no DNA, the TCRdb D assignment of TRBD1 cannot be verified. Per germline, CDR1 SNHLY and CDR2 FYNNEI. The CDR3 extends over 15 amino acids. This CDR3 is CASSSGGTGSGELFF.

V gene TRBV27 combines with J gene TRBJ2-3; TCRdb's D call of TRBD1 is untestable without DNA. Germline-derived CDR1 and CDR2 are MNHEY and SMNVEV (reference sequence). The CDR3 is 16 amino acids. CDR3 amino acids: CASQGLGVKGAYTQYF.

V and J are TRBV11-2 and TRBJ1-3. Germline V gene lookup returns CDR1 SGHAT and CDR2 FQNNGV. The CDR3 has 16 amino acids. CDR3 sequence reads: CASSLVAVSSGNTIYF.

The CDR3 region is CSARDREALGEEKLFF. The gene calls are TRBV29-1 and TRBJ1-4; TCRdb selects TRBD1, and the lack of DNA leaves this call unchecked. CDR1 SQVTM and CDR2 ANQGSEA come from the germline V gene. CDR3 length: 16 residues.

The chain recombines TRBV6-2 or TRBV6-3 with TRBJ2-7. From germline, CDR1 is MNHEY and CDR2 SVGEGT. The CDR3 runs 13 residues. CDR3 in amino acids: CASYDQTYIRQYF.

This chain links TRBV2 with TRBJ2-3. Germline loops: CDR1 SNHLY, CDR2 FYNNEI. The CDR3 is 16 residues long. The CDR3 loop is CASRQSSATSTDTQYF. The whole variable domain, filled in from reference TRBV2 and TRBJ2-3, reads EPEVTQTPSHQVTQMGQEVILRCVPISNHLYFYWYRQILGQKVEFLVSFYNNEISEKSEIFDDQFSVERPDGSNFTLKIRSTKLEDSAMYFCASRQSSATSTDTQYFGPGTRLTVL.

The V and J genes are TRBV18 and TRBJ1-2; TCRdb reports TRBD1, a call that lacks DNA to check it against. Germline V lookup: CDR1 KGHSH, CDR2 LQKENI. The CDR3 covers 18 residues. The CDR3: CASSPLTGTDSFRYGYTF.